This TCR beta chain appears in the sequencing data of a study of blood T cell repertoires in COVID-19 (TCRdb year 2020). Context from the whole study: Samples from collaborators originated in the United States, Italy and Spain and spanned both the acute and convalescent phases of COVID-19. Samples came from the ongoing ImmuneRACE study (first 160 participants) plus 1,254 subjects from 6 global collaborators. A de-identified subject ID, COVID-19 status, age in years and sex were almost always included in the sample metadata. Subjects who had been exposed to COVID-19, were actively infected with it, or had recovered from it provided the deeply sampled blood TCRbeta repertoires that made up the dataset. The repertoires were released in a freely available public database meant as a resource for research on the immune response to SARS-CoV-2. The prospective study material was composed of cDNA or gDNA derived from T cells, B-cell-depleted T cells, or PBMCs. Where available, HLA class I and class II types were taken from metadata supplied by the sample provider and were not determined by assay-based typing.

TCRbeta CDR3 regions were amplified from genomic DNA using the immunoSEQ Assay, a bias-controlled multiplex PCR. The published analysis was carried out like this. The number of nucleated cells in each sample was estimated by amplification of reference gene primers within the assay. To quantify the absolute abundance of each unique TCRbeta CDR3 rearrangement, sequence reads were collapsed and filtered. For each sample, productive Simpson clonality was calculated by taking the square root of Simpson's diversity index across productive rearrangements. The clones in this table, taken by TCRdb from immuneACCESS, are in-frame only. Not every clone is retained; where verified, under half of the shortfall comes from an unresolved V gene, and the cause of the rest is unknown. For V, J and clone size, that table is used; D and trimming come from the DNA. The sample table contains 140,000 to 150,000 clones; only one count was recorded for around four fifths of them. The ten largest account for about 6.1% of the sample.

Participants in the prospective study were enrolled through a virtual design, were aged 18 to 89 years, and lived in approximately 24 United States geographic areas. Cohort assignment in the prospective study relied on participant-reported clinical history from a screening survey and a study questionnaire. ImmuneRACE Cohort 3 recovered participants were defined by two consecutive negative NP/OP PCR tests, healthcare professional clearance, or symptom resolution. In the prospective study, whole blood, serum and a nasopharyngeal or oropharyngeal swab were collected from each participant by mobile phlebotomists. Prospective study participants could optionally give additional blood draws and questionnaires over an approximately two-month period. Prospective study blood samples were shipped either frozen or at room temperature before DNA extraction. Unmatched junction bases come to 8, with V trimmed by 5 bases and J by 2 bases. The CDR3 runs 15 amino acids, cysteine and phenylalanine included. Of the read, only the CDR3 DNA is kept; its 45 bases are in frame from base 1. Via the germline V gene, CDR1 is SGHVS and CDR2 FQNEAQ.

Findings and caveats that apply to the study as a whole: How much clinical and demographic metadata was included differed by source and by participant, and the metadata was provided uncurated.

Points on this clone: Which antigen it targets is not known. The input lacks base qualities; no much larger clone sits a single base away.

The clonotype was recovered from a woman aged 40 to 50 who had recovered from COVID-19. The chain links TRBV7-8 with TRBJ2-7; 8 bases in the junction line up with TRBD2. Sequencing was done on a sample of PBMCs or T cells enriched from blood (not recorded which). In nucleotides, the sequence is TGTGCCAGCAGCCAACTGACTAGCGAGGCCTACGAGCAGTACTTC. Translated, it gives CASSQLTSEAYEQYF.